The 21 T cell receptor beta chains in this list originate from one sample, sequenced in a study of T-cell reconstitution after alpha-beta-depleted transplantation in children. The library targeted TCRbeta and was prepared with unique molecular identifiers. TCRdb reprocessed the PCR reads via MiXCR and lists one record per CDR3 protein. The sample consists of around 490,000 distinct CDR3 sequences, about an eighth of them appearing once. The specimen was PBMCs, mostly from graft donor cells, collected 180 days after TCRalphabeta/CD19-depleted stem cell transplant. These receptors were taken from a female patient aged 2-10 years who had a stem cell transplant for aplastic anemia, so the T cells may come from the graft donor.

This clonotype is a singleton in its sample. This chain uses TRBV15 with TRBJ2-7, with D possibly TRBD1 on 7 matching bases. In germline, CDR1 is LNHNV, CDR2 YYDKDF (reference sequence). The CDR3 contains 16 residues. With 3 bases removed from V and 4 bases from J, the gap between germline ends came to 19 bases. The CDR3 DNA is TGTGCCACCAGCAGTGCCCAGGGGGGAGGCTCTTACGAGCAGTACTTC. Amino acids: CATSSAQGGGSYEQYF.

The chain is built from TRBV20-1 and TRBJ1-5; weak D call: TRBD1 (6 bases). Germline V gene data show CDR1 as DFQATT and CDR2 as SNEGSKA (reference sequence). Trimming left V 8 bases short and J 4 bases short, with 12 bases between. CDR3 length equals 12 residues. The CDR3 region is CSSNQGNQPQHF. DNA of the CDR3: TGCAGTTCTAATCAGGGGAATCAGCCCCAGCATTTT.

This chain uses TRBV4-2 with TRBJ1-1; D perhaps matches TRBD1 (5 bases). The germline V gene has CDR1 LGHNA and CDR2 YNFKEQ. The CDR3 extends over 18 amino acids. Trimming removed 4 bases at V and 0 bases at J, with 21 bases between. The CDR3 is CASSRPLGGHVLNTEAFF. The DNA of the CDR3 is TGTGCCAGCAGCCGACCTCTAGGCGGACACGTATTGAACACTGAAGCTTTCTTT.

This clonotype was seen a few times. The chain employs TRBV27 and TRBJ1-5, with 9 bases lining up with TRBD1. There are 14 residues in the CDR3. The V gene end was trimmed by 5 bases and the J gene end by 5 bases; junction bases not matched to a gene: 4. Germline V CDR1 and CDR2: MNHEY, SMNVEV (reference sequence). The CDR3 DNA sequence: TGTGCCAGCAGTAAGGACAGGGGTGATCAGCCCCAGCATTTT. Encoded protein: CASSKDRGDQPQHF.

The V call is TRBV20-1, the J call TRBJ1-1; unclear D gene. V was cut by 6 bases and J by 0 bases, with 17 bases left in between. The CDR3 consists of 15 residues. From germline, CDR1 is DFQATT and CDR2 SNEGSKA (reference sequence). CDR3 DNA: TGCAGTGCCAAGGCTATGGGGAGGGTGAACACTGAAGCTTTCTTT. Its protein is CSAKAMGRVNTEAFF.

The chain recombines TRBV20-1 with TRBJ2-5; D gene uncertain. The CDR3 spans 12 residues. Trimming removed 5 bases from V and 2 bases from J, with 9 bases in between. Germline values: CDR1 DFQATT, CDR2 SNEGSKA (reference sequence). CDR3 nucleotide sequence: TGCAGTGCTTGCCCCGGGCAAGAGACCCAGTACTTC. This codes for CSACPGQETQYF.

This CDR3 reads CASILWGSGTTDTQYF. The CDR3 bases are TGTGCCAGCATTTTGTGGGGTAGCGGGACGACAGATACGCAGTATTTT. The chain employs TRBV7-2 and TRBJ2-3; 8 bases fit TRBD2. CDR1 and CDR2 from the germline V gene are SGHTA and FQGNSA. This CDR3 is built from 16 residues. The V gene end was trimmed by 7 bases and the J gene end by 3 bases; junction bases not matched to a gene: 12.

This clonotype was picked up many times. This chain links TRBV7-9 with TRBJ2-5; possible D gene TRBD2, 6 bases. V was cut by 7 bases and J by 2 bases, with 11 bases left in between. The CDR3 runs 13 residues. The germline CDR1 and CDR2 sequences are SEHNR and FQNEAQ (reference sequence). The CDR3 spells CASNPGDQETQYF. Written as DNA, the CDR3 is TGTGCCAGCAACCCGGGAGATCAAGAGACCCAGTACTTC. Full variable domain (remainder filled in from reference TRBV7-9 and TRBJ2-5): DTGVSQNPRHKITKRGQNVTFRCDPISEHNRLYWYRQTLGQGPEFLTYFQNEAQLEKSRLLSDRFSAERPKGSFSTLEIQRTEQGDSAMYLCASNPGDQETQYFGPGTRLLVL.

The chain couples TRBV6-5 to TRBJ2-2; 7 nucleotides match TRBD2. Losses at the gene ends were 0 bases for V and 6 bases for J; bases not matched to a gene: 13. This CDR3 comprises 18 residues. CDR1 and CDR2 from the germline V gene are MNHEY and SVGAGI. The CDR3 sequence: CASSYSMNLAGVPGELFF. CDR3 in DNA: TGTGCCAGCAGTTACTCGATGAATCTGGCGGGAGTTCCCGGGGAGCTGTTTTTT.

This clonotype was recorded many times. V gene TRBV9 combines with J gene TRBJ2-2, with D uncertain. The V gene's germline CDR1 is SGDLS and CDR2 YYNGEE. There are 15 residues in the CDR3. Trimming took 2 bases from V and 1 from J, leaving 9 bases between them. DNA of the CDR3: TGTGCCAGCAGCGTTACTTTCATGAACACCGGGGAGCTGTTTTTT. It yields the protein CASSVTFMNTGELFF.

V gene TRBV5-1 combines with J gene TRBJ2-3; 10 positions agree with TRBD1. This CDR3 region has 15 residues. The ends lost 1 base at V and 6 bases at J; junction bases unmatched: 5. Germline V gene lookup returns CDR1 SGHRS and CDR2 YFSETQ. The CDR3 bases are TGCGCCAGCAGCTTGAGACAGGGGGCTGTGGATACGCAGTATTTT. The encoded protein is CASSLRQGAVDTQYF.

This clonotype was seen many times. The V call is TRBV5-1, the J call TRBJ2-1; 14 positions match TRBD2. This CDR3 is built from 15 residues. Germline CDR1 reads SGHRS; CDR2 reads YFSETQ. Trimming took 4 bases from V and 8 from J; bases not matched to a gene: 5. Here the CDR3 reads CASSPTSGRAHEQFF. The DNA for the CDR3 is TGCGCCAGCAGCCCGACTAGCGGGAGGGCCCATGAGCAGTTCTTC.

This clonotype appeared a few times. Here the CDR3 DNA reads TGCGCCAGCGACTGGGGACTAGCGGGAGCTCTCTCCTACAATGAGCAGTTCTTC. It codes for CASDWGLAGALSYNEQFF. The chain is built from TRBV10-2 and TRBJ2-1; TRBD2 aligns across 14 bases. The CDR3 sequence is 18 residues long. V gave up 8 bases and J gave up 0 bases; unmatched junction bases: 9. CDR1 WSHSY and CDR2 SAAADI come from the germline V gene.

As concerns this clonotype: This may arise from a read error, as a much more abundant clone is one base away. This rearrangement joins TRBV28 to TRBJ1-6; no definite D call. CDR1 is MDHEN, CDR2 SYDVKM, per germline. The CDR3 loop spans 15 amino acids. Trimming removed 8 bases from V and 3 bases from J, with 14 bases in between. CDR3 coding DNA: TGTGCCAGCCCCCGGACGGTCGTCTATAATTCACCCCTCCACTTT. Translating it yields CASPRTVVYNSPLHF.

This clonotype was seen ten or more times. The rearrangement joins TRBV20-1 to TRBJ2-1; 7 bases agree with TRBD1. This CDR3 spans 11 amino acids. Per germline, CDR1 DFQATT and CDR2 SNEGSKA (reference sequence). V shed 2 bases, J shed 9 bases, and the junction held 1 base outside the gene matches. The CDR3 protein is CSARPGGEQFF. CDR3 nucleotides: TGCAGTGCTAGACCAGGGGGTGAGCAGTTCTTC.

This clonotype turned up a few times. CDR3 DNA: TGTGCCAGCAGTTTGTTAGTACAGGAAGCTAGTCAGCCCCAGCATTTT. This gives the protein CASSLLVQEASQPQHF. The chain uses TRBV28 and TRBJ1-5; tentative D call: TRBD1 (5 bases). The V gene lost 3 bases and the J gene lost 6 bases, with 18 bases spanning the gap. The CDR3 runs 16 residues. Looked up from germline, CDR1 is MDHEN and CDR2 is SYDVKM.

The sample holds a few counts of this clonotype. V is TRBV20-1 and J is TRBJ2-7, with 8 bases lining up with TRBD2. Germline V gene sequence: CDR1 DFQATT, CDR2 SNEGSKA (reference sequence). CDR3 length: 15 residues. The ends lost 0 bases at V and 1 base at J; junction bases unmatched: 5. CDR3 sequence reads: CSARDPSGSSYEQYV. In DNA form, the CDR3 reads TGCAGTGCTAGAGATCCTAGCGGGTCATCCTACGAGCAGTACGTC.

This clonotype was seen a few times. CDR3 amino acids: CASSLVLGDNEQFF. The DNA of the CDR3 is TGTGCCAGCAGCTTAGTATTGGGGGACAATGAGCAGTTCTTC. The rearrangement uses TRBV7-9 and TRBJ2-1; D might be TRBD1 or TRBD2, each matching 5 bases. There are 14 residues in the CDR3. V lost 1 base and J lost 5, with 9 bases in between. Germline CDR1 is SEHNR and CDR2 is FQNEAQ (reference sequence).

The chain uses TRBV6-1 and TRBJ2-1, with a tentative D call TRBD2 (6 bases). In germline, CDR1 is MNHNS, CDR2 SASEGT. The V end lost 4 bases, the J end lost 0 bases, and 10 bases lay between the germline ends. The length of the CDR3 is 15 residues. The CDR3 bases are TGTGCCAGCAGTGTCGGGAGATACTCCTACAATGAGCAGTTCTTC. This encodes CASSVGRYSYNEQFF.

The gene calls are TRBV6-2 or TRBV6-3 and TRBJ2-3, with 9 positions matching TRBD2. The CDR3 is made up of 16 amino acids. V lost 2 bases to trimming and J lost 1 base; unmatched junction nucleotides: 4. Germline loops: CDR1 MNHEY, CDR2 SVGEGT. The CDR3 loop reads CASSYNLAGCTDTQYF. As DNA, the CDR3 is TGTGCCAGCAGTTACAATCTAGCGGGATGCACAGATACGCAGTATTTT.

A few counts support this clonotype. V usage is TRBV7-2 and J usage is TRBJ2-3; no definite D call. Trimming took off 5 bases at V and 2 bases at J, with 14 bases between the two ends. This CDR3 has 15 residues. CDR1 SGHTA and CDR2 FQGNSA come from the germline V gene. CDR3 DNA: TGTGCCAGCAGCCCCTTGAGGAAGACCACAGATACGCAGTATTTT. The encoded protein is CASSPLRKTTDTQYF.